The next 30 T cell receptor beta chains were all read from a single sample in a study of CD8 T cells in ankylosing spondylitis. Study outcomes and limitations: Blood of patients with ankylosing spondylitis appeared to be characterized by a TCR beta motif of eight or nine highly homologous variants.

The antigens for these receptors are not known. TCRdb passed the 5' RACE reads through MiXCR, listing each CDR3 protein once. The sample lists around 890,000 distinct CDR3 sequences, 10% to 15% occurring once. Sequencing was carried out using blood, either unsorted or a sorted T cell fraction (not recorded which). These receptors were obtained from a male donor with ankylosing spondylitis.

This clonotype was recorded a few times. This chain links TRBV27 with TRBJ2-1, with 7 bases lining up with TRBD1. The CDR3 extends over 16 amino acids. The germline CDR1 and CDR2 sequences are MNHEY and SMNVEV (reference sequence). Trimming removed 5 bases from V and 2 bases from J; junction bases left unmatched: 9. The CDR3 loop is CASSHLGTDTYNEQFF. The DNA for the CDR3 is TGTGCCAGCAGTCATCTGGGGACAGACACCTACAATGAGCAGTTCTTC.

As to this clonotype: As the CDR3 is not closed by the conserved phenylalanine or tryptophan, this likely results from a read error. The chain employs TRBV7-6 and TRBJ2-3; D is tentatively TRBD1 or TRBD2 (6 bases each). V lost 5 bases, J lost 6 bases, and 21 bases lay in between. Germline CDR1 is SGHVS and CDR2 is FNYEAQ. This CDR3 contains 16 residues. The CDR3 protein is CASSHPRGRARDTQYI. For the CDR3, the DNA is TGTGCCAGCAGCCACCCCCGGGGGCGGGCGAGGGATACGCAGTATATT.

The V and J genes are TRBV7-8 and TRBJ2-3, with D maybe TRBD2 (5 bases). Between the trimmed V and J ends, which lost 0 bases and 0 bases, there was a span of 10 bases. The germline V gene has CDR1 SGHVS and CDR2 FQNEAQ. This CDR3 is 16 amino acids long. The CDR3 coding sequence is TGTGCCAGCAGCTTAGCGCATGCGGGCAGCACAGATACGCAGTATTTT. Translating it yields CASSLAHAGSTDTQYF.

V is TRBV12-3 or TRBV12-4 and J is TRBJ2-7, with D maybe TRBD2 (5 bases). The CDR3 has 14 amino acids. Trimming removed 2 bases at V and 5 bases at J, with 13 bases between. The chain's CDR3 is CASSLIGETNEQYF. CDR3 in DNA: TGTGCCAGCAGTTTAATCGGGGAGACGAACGAGCAGTACTTC.

This clonotype was detected many times. This chain joins TRBV10-3 and TRBJ2-1; TRBD2 might be the D (5 bases). The CDR3 has 12 amino acids. CDR1 is ENHRY, CDR2 SYGVKD, per germline. Trimming shortened V by 5 bases and J by 7 bases, and 9 bases separated the two germline ends. In DNA, the CDR3 is TGTGCCATCAGTTCGGACTGGAATGAGCAGTTCTTC. Its protein product is CAISSDWNEQFF.

This clonotype was recorded at least ten times. J is TRBJ2-4 and V is TRBV20-1; the D is unclear. V was clipped by 3 bases and J by 13 bases, with 16 bases between them. Germline CDR1 is DFQATT and CDR2 is SNEGSKA (reference sequence). The CDR3 runs to 12 residues. The CDR3 coding sequence is TGCAGTGCTAGCTCCGGCCAGCGAACCCAGTACTTC. It specifies CSASSGQRTQYF.

There are a few counts of this clonotype. The V and J genes are TRBV9 and TRBJ1-6; 7 bases are a match to TRBD1. The CDR3 has 15 amino acids. CDR1 and CDR2 (germline): SGDLS, YYNGEE. The trim removed 3 bases at V and 6 bases at J, leaving 6 bases unmatched. The CDR3 region has the DNA TGTGCCAGCAGCGAGCACAGGGGATCTAATTCACCCCTCCACTTT. It translates to CASSEHRGSNSPLHF.

CDR3 in amino acids: CASSWDTSYSNQPQHF. In DNA, the CDR3 is TGTGCCAGCAGTTGGGACACGAGTTATAGCAATCAGCCCCAGCATTTT. The gene calls are TRBV6-5 and TRBJ1-5, with D maybe TRBD1 (6 bases). The germline CDR1 and CDR2 sequences are MNHEY and SVGAGI. The V and J ends lost 4 bases and 0 bases respectively, with 13 bases between them. This CDR3 spans 16 amino acids.

This clonotype was seen a few times. The rearrangement links TRBV9 to TRBJ1-2; D remains unclear. The CDR3 runs 14 residues. V was pared by 0 bases and J by 8 bases, with 14 bases between. Per the germline V gene, CDR1 is SGDLS and CDR2 is YYNGEE. DNA for the CDR3: TGTGCCAGCAGCGTAGGGGCCCCAGGATCCGGCTACACCTTC. It specifies CASSVGAPGSGYTF.

A few counts support this clonotype. This sequence joins TRBV3-1 and TRBJ2-3, with unresolved D. The CDR3 extends over 17 amino acids. Germline lookup yields CDR1 LGHDT and CDR2 YNNKEL (reference sequence). V lost 0 bases to trimming and J lost 6 bases, with 19 bases between them. CDR3 nucleotides: TGTGCCAGCAGCCAAGATCACACGGTCCATTTCCCCGATACGCAGTATTTT. Its translation is CASSQDHTVHFPDTQYF.

The V gene is TRBV20-1, the J gene TRBJ2-7; 7 bases agree with TRBD2. This CDR3 region has 12 residues. The J segment lost 3 bases and the V segment lost 2 bases, leaving 1 base of the junction unmatched. Germline V CDR1 and CDR2: DFQATT, SNEGSKA (reference sequence). CDR3 in amino acids: CSARTSVYEQYF. The CDR3 nucleotides are TGCAGTGCTAGAACTAGCGTCTACGAGCAGTACTTC.

This clonotype was counted between two and nine times. The chain uses TRBV18 and TRBJ2-1, with 7 nucleotides matching TRBD1. The germline gives CDR1 KGHSH, CDR2 LQKENI. J was trimmed by 8 bases and V by 2 bases; bases with no gene match: 12. The CDR3 has 16 residues. CDR3 DNA: TGTGCCAGCTCACCAAAGGGACAGAACCTTTTGCATGAGCAGTTCTTC. Translating gives CASSPKGQNLLHEQFF.

This clonotype was observed a few times. This sequence joins TRBV20-1 and TRBJ2-5; D uncertain. V shed 3 bases and J shed 2 bases, with 10 bases lying between them. Germline CDR1 DFQATT, CDR2 SNEGSKA (reference sequence). The length of the CDR3 is 13 residues. CDR3 in DNA: TGCAGTGCTAGCCGGCGGACGCAAGAGACCCAGTACTTC. Amino acid sequence: CSASRRTQETQYF.

The chain has TRBV4-1 and TRBJ1-2, with 12 positions matching TRBD1. Germline CDR1 reads MGHRA; CDR2 reads YSYEKL. CDR3 size: 16 residues. Trimming at V came to 1 base and at J to 4 bases, leaving 4 bases not matched to a gene. CDR3: CASSQGGTGGIYGYTF. Written as DNA, the CDR3 is TGCGCCAGCAGCCAAGGGGGGACAGGGGGCATCTATGGCTACACCTTC.

A few counts support this clonotype. The V and J genes are TRBV4-3 and TRBJ2-3; D tentatively fits TRBD1 or TRBD2 (5 bases each). Germline loops: CDR1 LGHNA, CDR2 YSLEER. The CDR3 length is 18 residues. V dropped 4 bases and J dropped 1 base, with 21 bases sitting between them. For the CDR3, the DNA is TGCGCCAGCAGCCCTAAAGGAAGCGAAGGGGACCGCACAGATACGCAGTATTTT. Translating it yields CASSPKGSEGDRTDTQYF.

The genes are TRBV7-2 and TRBJ2-1, with D tentatively TRBD2 (5 bases). The CDR3 contains 14 residues. CDR1 is SGHTA, CDR2 FQGNSA, per germline. The V gene lost 1 base and the J gene lost 6 bases, with 10 bases spanning the gap. CDR3 loop: CASSLGIGVNEQFF. CDR3 sequence (DNA): TGTGCCAGCAGCTTAGGGATCGGGGTCAATGAGCAGTTCTTC.

This clonotype showed up just a few times. This chain links TRBV4-3 with TRBJ1-2, with D tentatively TRBD1 (5 bases). The V end lost 5 bases, the J end lost 4 bases, and 20 bases lay between the germline ends. The CDR3 has 16 amino acids. Germline V gives CDR1 LGHNA, CDR2 YSLEER. In nucleotides, the CDR3 is TGCGCCAGCAGCTTCTTATGGGGGGTGGGTAGCTATGGCTACACCTTC. Protein product: CASSFLWGVGSYGYTF.

This clonotype was observed a handful of times. The genes are TRBV5-1 and TRBJ2-7; D possibly corresponds to TRBD1 (6 bases). CDR3 length: 16 amino acids. Trimming shortened V by 4 bases and J by 7 bases, and 24 bases separated the two germline ends. CDR1 is SGHRS, CDR2 YFSETQ, per germline. The CDR3 DNA reads as TGCGCCAGCAGCACGAGCCGGACAGCCTCCCTGGGGGAGCAGTACTTC. Amino acids: CASSTSRTASLGEQYF.

J is TRBJ2-6 and V is TRBV6-1; no clear D. This CDR3 region has 22 residues. With 0 bases removed from V and 1 base from J, the gap between germline ends came to 25 bases. The V gene's germline CDR1 is MNHNS and CDR2 SASEGT. CDR3 coding DNA: TGTGCCAGCAGTGAAGCGGTCCCCCCCGACTTCTCTGTCGGGTCTGGGGCCAACGTCCTGACTTTC. Its translation is CASSEAVPPDFSVGSGANVLTF.

This clonotype has only a few counts. The CDR3 region is CASRQLAGVTYEQYF. The CDR3 coding sequence is TGTGCCAGCAGACAACTAGCGGGAGTAACGTACGAGCAGTACTTC. The chain recombines TRBV6-1 with TRBJ2-7, with 11 bases identical to TRBD2. V trimming: 6 bases; J trimming: 4 bases; junction bases outside the gene matches: 8. This CDR3 region has 15 residues. In germline, CDR1 is MNHNS, CDR2 SASEGT.

The rearrangement links TRBV6-6 to TRBJ2-2, with 10 positions matching TRBD2. The CDR3 consists of 15 residues. The V gene's germline CDR1 is MNHNY and CDR2 SVGAGI (reference sequence). Trimming removed 6 bases from V and 6 bases from J; junction bases left unmatched: 7. The CDR3 nucleotides are TGTGCCAGCAGCCACGCCGGACTAGCGGCCGGGGAGCTGTTTTTT. It is translated as CASSHAGLAAGELFF.

This clonotype showed up many times. The chain links TRBV20-1 to TRBJ2-3; 7 bases are a match to TRBD2. Unmatched junction bases numbered 12, after V lost 5 bases and J lost 4 bases. This CDR3 comprises 15 residues. In germline, CDR1 is DFQATT, CDR2 SNEGSKA (reference sequence). CDR3: CSAEDFGRIADTQYF. DNA of the CDR3: TGCAGTGCTGAGGACTTCGGGAGGATAGCAGATACGCAGTATTTT.

In this sample, this clonotype turned up a few times. The rearrangement joins TRBV11-2 to TRBJ2-3; the D is unclear. CDR1 SGHAT and CDR2 FQNNGV come from the germline V gene. This CDR3 is 12 amino acids long. The germline V and J ends were trimmed by 0 bases and 5 bases, with 3 bases remaining between them. CDR3 in DNA: TGTGCCAGCAGCTTAGATAAAGATACGCAGTATTTT. Its protein product is CASSLDKDTQYF.

This clonotype was detected a few times. This chain connects TRBV7-8 to TRBJ2-1; 8 nucleotides line up with TRBD1. In germline, CDR1 is SGHVS, CDR2 FQNEAQ. This CDR3 is 15 amino acids long. V trimming: 4 bases; J trimming: 9 bases; junction bases outside the gene matches: 11. In DNA form, the CDR3 reads TGTGCCAGCAGCTACGGCGCGACAGGGGCGGGTGAGCAGTTCTTC. This translates into CASSYGATGAGEQFF.

The chain joins TRBV9 to TRBJ2-2; unclear D gene. The CDR3 sequence is 14 residues long. Between the trimmed V and J ends, which lost 0 bases and 8 bases, there was a span of 11 bases. Germline V gives CDR1 SGDLS, CDR2 YYNGEE. CDR3 sequence reads: CASSVVASRGELFF. Written as DNA, the CDR3 is TGTGCCAGCAGCGTAGTGGCCTCGCGAGGGGAGCTGTTTTTT. Drawing the rest from reference TRBV9 and TRBJ2-2, the complete variable domain is DSGVTQTPKHLITATGQRVTLRCSPRSGDLSVYWYQQSLDQGLQFLIQYYNGEERAKGNILERFSAQQFPDLHSELNLSSLELGDSALYFCASSVVASRGELFFGEGSRLTVL.

This clonotype was seen a few times. The CDR3 is CASSALGLAGQETQYF. In nucleotides, the CDR3 is TGCGCCAGCAGCGCCCTGGGACTAGCGGGGCAAGAGACCCAGTACTTC. The V and J genes are TRBV5-1 and TRBJ2-5, with TRBD2 matching over 13 bases. Germline assignment: CDR1 SGHRS and CDR2 YFSETQ. The V segment lost 4 bases and the J segment 2 bases; nucleotides outside the gene matches: 5. The CDR3 consists of 16 residues.

The chain combines TRBV4-2 with TRBJ2-7; 14 bases are shared with TRBD2. With 0 bases clipped from V and 0 bases from J, the junction kept 7 bases outside the gene matches. The CDR3 has 19 residues. Per germline, CDR1 LGHNA and CDR2 YNFKEQ. CDR3 nucleotides: TGTGCCAGCAGCCAAGAAAGACTAGCGGGGGGGCTGAGCTCCTACGAGCAGTACTTC. It encodes CASSQERLAGGLSSYEQYF.

The chain combines TRBV29-1 with TRBJ2-2, with D possibly TRBD2 on 6 matching bases. Trimming removed 6 bases from V and 2 bases from J, with 10 bases in between. CDR1 and CDR2 from the germline V gene are SQVTM and ANQGSEA. This CDR3 contains 13 residues. The CDR3 loop is CSVWDSNTGELFF. In DNA, the CDR3 is TGCAGCGTCTGGGACTCCAACACCGGGGAGCTGTTTTTT.

This clonotype was recorded many times. One end of the junction does not line up with germline, which may come from a read error. This sequence joins TRBV5-1 and TRBJ2-2; a possible D gene is TRBD1 (6 bases). CDR1 is SGHRS, CDR2 YFSETQ, per germline. The CDR3 sequence is 15 residues long. For the CDR3, the DNA is TGTGCCAGCTCATCTAGGACAGCGAACACCGGGGAGCTGTTTTTT. Protein product: CASSSRTANTGELFF.

CDR3 region: CASSLLDRASYEQYF. Written as DNA, the CDR3 is TGTGCCAGCAGCTTACTGGACAGGGCCTCCTACGAGCAGTACTTC. The chain employs TRBV7-2 and TRBJ2-7, with 8 nucleotides matching TRBD1. Unmatched junction bases numbered 3, after V lost 2 bases and J lost 0 bases. CDR3 length equals 15 residues. Germline V CDR1 and CDR2: SGHTA, FQGNSA.